These 17 T cell receptor beta chains were sequenced from one sample in a study of T cells in Graves' hyperthyroidism and ophthalmopathy (dated by TCRdb to the late 2010s). The library was made by multiplex PCR. The sequencing machine was an Illumina HiSeq 2000. Amplification of TCR beta CDR3 regions was carried out from RNA transcripts. For the first round of RT-PCR on the TCR CDR3, the HTBI primer set was used together with the Qiagen OneStep RT-PCR kit. The public reads were run again by TCRdb, first through fastp at Q25 and then through MiXCR, and only productive beta chains were kept. Here each entry gathers all rows of one CDR3 protein and keeps the most common genes and DNA. Across this sample there are about 420,000 distinct CDR3 sequences, with less than 20% seen only once. Around 7.7% of the sample belongs to the ten largest clones. The material sequenced was blood. Receptors originate from a woman aged 18-29 years with Graves' hyperthyroidism.

This clonotype was seen repeatedly, ten times or more. The V call is TRBV7-9, the J call TRBJ1-2; 7 bases are shared with TRBD1. Trimming removed 5 bases from V and 9 bases from J; junction bases left unmatched: 6. The CDR3 has 12 amino acids. Per the germline V gene, CDR1 is SEHNR and CDR2 is FQNEAQ (reference sequence). The CDR3 sequence: CASSPETGRYTF. CDR3 in DNA: TGTGCCAGCAGCCCCGAGACAGGGCGCTACACCTTC.

The J gene is TRBJ2-3, the V gene TRBV20-1, with D maybe TRBD1 (6 bases). This CDR3 has 16 amino acids. From germline, CDR1 is DFQATT and CDR2 SNEGSKA (reference sequence). V lost 1 base and J 5 bases, leaving 19 bases between the germline ends. CDR3: CSARVLPTGWRDTQYF. The CDR3 DNA sequence: TGCAGTGCTAGAGTACTTCCTACAGGGTGGAGAGATACGCAGTATTTT.

The chain is built from TRBV5-6 and TRBJ2-1, with TRBD1 identical over 9 bases. Germline V gives CDR1 SGHDT, CDR2 YYEEEE. The trim removed 4 bases at V and 2 bases at J, leaving 4 bases unmatched. The CDR3 is made up of 15 amino acids. The CDR3 protein is CASSAWTGAYNEQFF. Written as DNA, the CDR3 is TGTGCCAGCAGCGCATGGACAGGGGCCTACAATGAGCAGTTCTTC.

This clonotype came up many times. The genes are TRBV12-3 or TRBV12-4 and TRBJ1-2, with 10 nucleotides matching TRBD1. The trim removed 6 bases at V and 10 bases at J, leaving 11 bases unmatched. The CDR3 is 14 amino acids. DNA of the CDR3: TGTGCCAGCAGCCCGCCCCCGGGACAGGGGTCCTACACCTTC. Residues: CASSPPPGQGSYTF.

The V call is TRBV25-1, the J call TRBJ2-1; D is perhaps TRBD1 (6 bases). The ends were cut back, 8 bases at V and 4 bases at J, with 18 bases in the middle. CDR1 and CDR2 from the germline V gene are MGHDK and SYGVNS. CDR3 size: 15 residues. Here the CDR3 DNA reads TGTGCCAGCTCAGCCTCGGAACAGGGATACAATGAGCAGTTCTTC. Its protein product is CASSASEQGYNEQFF.

This clonotype was seen repeatedly, ten times or more. The chain couples TRBV6-5 to TRBJ1-2, with D perhaps matching TRBD1 (5 bases). Germline V CDR1 and CDR2: MNHEY, SVGAGI. This CDR3 has 12 amino acids. V gave up 4 bases and J gave up 6 bases, with 9 bases separating them. The CDR3: CASSSGRNGYTF. DNA for the CDR3: TGTGCCAGCAGTTCAGGGCGCAATGGCTACACCTTC.

This sequence joins TRBV12-3 or TRBV12-4 and TRBJ1-3; 10 nucleotides align to TRBD1. V dropped 5 bases and J dropped 4; count of bases not matched to a gene: 8. This CDR3 has 16 residues. The CDR3 loop is CASSPAGTGVGNTIYF. CDR3 nucleotide sequence: TGTGCCAGCAGTCCCGCCGGGACAGGGGTCGGAAACACCATATATTTT.

This clonotype was picked up many times. The CDR3 is CASNGGLAQTGELFF. The CDR3 DNA is TGTGCCAGCAACGGGGGACTAGCGCAAACCGGGGAGCTGTTTTTT. This chain uses TRBV11-3 with TRBJ2-2; 10 nucleotides agree with TRBD2. There are 15 residues in the CDR3. V shed 7 bases, J shed 5 bases, and the junction held 7 bases outside the gene matches. The V gene's germline CDR1 is SGHNT and CDR2 YENEEA.

This clonotype was detected a few times. The chain couples TRBV4-1 to TRBJ1-2; unclear D gene. The CDR3 has 14 amino acids. Germline CDR1 is MGHRA and CDR2 is YSYEKL. V gave up 3 bases and J gave up 3 bases, with 11 bases separating them. The CDR3 loop is CASSHFPVDYGYTF. CDR3 in DNA: TGCGCCAGCAGCCATTTCCCCGTAGACTATGGCTACACCTTC.

This clonotype was counted ten times or more. The chain has TRBV2 and TRBJ2-5; TRBD2 is a possible D gene (6 bases). The germline V gene encodes CDR1 SNHLY and CDR2 FYNNEI. V was shortened by 2 bases and J by 2 bases, with 9 bases between the two germline ends. This CDR3 contains 14 residues. CDR3: CASSERGLQETQYF. CDR3 in DNA: TGTGCCAGCAGTGAAAGGGGACTTCAAGAGACCCAGTACTTC.

This clonotype has ten or more counts. The chain recombines TRBV7-2 with TRBJ2-3; no clear D. Germline V gene sequence: CDR1 SGHTA, CDR2 FQGNSA. This CDR3 is 14 amino acids long. Deletions cut 5 bases from V and 3 bases from J, with 12 bases between. DNA for the CDR3: TGTGCCAGCAGCCCTATGGGCGCTACAGATACGCAGTATTTT. This encodes CASSPMGATDTQYF.

This clonotype was counted ten times or more. V usage is TRBV5-1 and J usage is TRBJ1-4; unclear D gene. CDR1 and CDR2 (germline): SGHRS, YFSETQ. The V gene lost 4 bases and the J gene lost 8 bases, with 15 bases spanning the gap. The CDR3 spans 14 residues. The CDR3 DNA is TGCGCCAGCAGCGCCTCTACAGTTAGAGAAAAACTGTTTTTT. It is translated as CASSASTVREKLFF.

The chain links TRBV29-1 to TRBJ1-1, with unresolved D. The CDR3 length is 14 residues. V lost 0 bases, J lost 3 bases, and 11 bases lay in between. The germline CDR1 and CDR2 sequences are SQVTM and ANQGSEA. CDR3 protein: CSVEEPRGDTEAFF. For the CDR3, the DNA is TGCAGCGTTGAAGAACCCCGGGGAGACACTGAAGCTTTCTTT. The variable domain in full, with the rest retrieved from reference TRBV29-1 and TRBJ1-1, is SAVISQKPSRDICQRGTSLTIQCQVDSQVTMMFWYRQQPGQSLTLIATANQGSEATYESGFVIDKFPISRPNLTFSTLTVSNMSPEDSSIYLCSVEEPRGDTEAFFGQGTRLTVV.

In this sample, this clonotype turned up many times. V usage is TRBV12-3 or TRBV12-4 and J usage is TRBJ1-3, with no clear D. The CDR3 sequence is 15 residues long. Trimming shortened V by 3 bases and J by 2 bases, and 11 bases separated the two germline ends. The CDR3 sequence is CASSLVPRAGNTIYF. The CDR3 DNA reads as TGTGCCAGCAGTTTGGTCCCGCGGGCTGGAAACACCATATATTTT.

The chain recombines TRBV29-1 with TRBJ1-5; TRBD1 aligns across 7 bases. Germline loops: CDR1 SQVTM, CDR2 ANQGSEA. After removal of 5 bases from V and 6 bases from J, the junction contained 10 bases not matched to a gene. There are 14 residues in the CDR3. The CDR3 loop reads CSVSTGTTSQPQHF. CDR3 in DNA: TGCAGCGTTTCGACAGGGACTACTAGTCAGCCCCAGCATTTT.

The chain couples TRBV24-1 to TRBJ2-1; 8 positions agree with TRBD2. After removal of 1 base from V and 5 bases from J, the junction contained 12 bases not matched to a gene. The V gene's germline CDR1 is KGHDR and CDR2 SFDVKD. This CDR3 contains 18 residues. Written as DNA, the CDR3 is TGTGCCACCAGTGATTTACCTCTGACGGGAGGGTTGGACAATGAGCAGTTCTTC. Protein product: CATSDLPLTGGLDNEQFF.

This clonotype was recorded at least ten times. The chain joins TRBV18 to TRBJ1-5, with D maybe TRBD1 (5 bases). The CDR3 spans 15 residues. The V end lost 1 base, the J end lost 5 bases, and 12 bases lay between the germline ends. Germline CDR1 is KGHSH and CDR2 is LQKENI. The CDR3: CASSPHPGPDQPQHF. The CDR3 nucleotides are TGTGCCAGCTCACCACATCCAGGGCCGGATCAGCCCCAGCATTTT.